The 6 T cell receptor beta chains reported below all come from one sample, sequenced in a study of cytomegalovirus exposure and HLA in healthy donors. PCR used 60 Vbeta primers and 13 Jbeta primers. Assay: immunoSEQ multiplex PCR; the TCRdb copy retains only in-frame clones and omits some. The sample table includes 95,000 to 150,000 clones. Sequencing used PBMCs. The receptors derive from a man aged 18 to 35 in good health and CMV-seronegative.

This sequence joins TRBV7-9 and TRBJ1-1; D perhaps matches TRBD1 (6 bases). V lost 2 bases, J lost 5 bases, and 12 bases lay in between. The CDR3 sequence is 14 residues long. Germline V lookup: CDR1 SEHNR, CDR2 FQNEAQ (reference sequence). DNA for the CDR3: TGTGCCAGCAGCTTAACTTCAGGGGAGACTGAAGCTTTCTTT. Amino acids: CASSLTSGETEAFF.

The chain couples TRBV14 to TRBJ1-1, with a tentative D call TRBD1 (6 bases). V was cut by 0 bases and J by 4 bases, with 12 bases left in between. This CDR3 is 15 amino acids long. Germline CDR1 SGHDN, CDR2 FVKESK. CDR3 sequence (DNA): TGTGCCAGCAGCCAAGATCCCGAAGGGGGCACTGAAGCTTTCTTT. Its protein product is CASSQDPEGGTEAFF.

The chain carries TRBV25-1 and TRBJ2-3; TRBD2 agrees at 13 bases. CDR3 length: 15 amino acids. Germline CDR1 is MGHDK and CDR2 is SYGVNS. V was pared by 8 bases and J by 4 bases, with 6 bases of the junction left unmatched. The CDR3 protein is CASSGTSGNSDTQYF. CDR3 nucleotide sequence: TGTGCCAGCTCAGGGACTAGCGGGAATTCAGATACGCAGTATTTT.

This CDR3 is CASSKYRGGNQPQHF. In DNA form, the CDR3 reads TGTGCCAGCAGCAAATACAGGGGGGGCAATCAGCCCCAGCATTTT. The V gene is TRBV7-8, the J gene TRBJ1-5; TRBD1 agrees at 8 bases. The germline CDR1 and CDR2 sequences are SGHVS and FQNEAQ. J lost 2 bases, V lost 5 bases, and 5 bases had no gene match. The CDR3 runs 15 residues.

The chain is built from TRBV2 and TRBJ1-1; D uncertain. The CDR3 totals 14 residues. Germline CDR1 and CDR2: SNHLY and FYNNEI. Trimming took off 3 bases at V and 4 bases at J, with 12 bases between the two ends. The CDR3 DNA is TGTGCCAGCAGTGAGTTGTTTTCGAGCACTGAAGCTTTCTTT. Protein product: CASSELFSSTEAFF.

The rearrangement links TRBV5-6 to TRBJ2-1; D unclear. CDR1 SGHDT and CDR2 YYEEEE come from the germline V gene. The V end lost 2 bases, the J end lost 8 bases, and 5 bases lay between the germline ends. The CDR3 is 11 amino acids. DNA of the CDR3: TGTGCCAGCAGCTTTATATATGAGCAGTTCTTC. Protein sequence: CASSFIYEQFF.